What follows are 6 T cell receptor beta chains derived from one specimen sequenced in a study of T cells after yellow fever vaccination. Each CDR3 protein gets one entry after TCRdb re-called the 5' RACE reads with MiXCR. This sample has approximately 58,000 distinct CDR3 sequences, with 5.5% to 6% found just once. The material sequenced was PBMCs, either bulk or a sorted T-cell subset (CD4+, CD8+, memory, or dextramer-sorted; not recorded which), taken on the day of the yellow fever booster vaccination. All receptors come from a man younger than 30 who received the YFV17D yellow fever vaccine.

CDR3 amino acids: CASSRTSGANTGELFF. For the CDR3, the DNA is TGTGCCAGCAGTCGCACTAGCGGAGCGAACACCGGGGAGCTGTTTTTT. V usage is TRBV2 and J usage is TRBJ2-2; 8 nucleotides line up with TRBD2. The germline V gene encodes CDR1 SNHLY and CDR2 FYNNEI. This CDR3 comprises 16 residues. J gave up 0 bases and V 5 bases, and 5 bases lay outside the gene matches.

This clonotype turned up a few times. The chain joins TRBV3-1 to TRBJ2-7; TRBD1 matches 8 bases. Losses at the gene ends were 4 bases for V and 4 bases for J; bases not matched to a gene: 6. The CDR3 runs to 14 residues. Germline V gene data show CDR1 as LGHDT and CDR2 as YNNKEL (reference sequence). This CDR3 is CASSLGTGEYEQYF. CDR3 nucleotide sequence: TGTGCCAGCAGCCTCGGGACAGGCGAGTACGAGCAGTACTTC.

V gene TRBV7-2 combines with J gene TRBJ2-7; 8 bases are shared with TRBD2. Germline V gives CDR1 SGHTA, CDR2 FQGNSA. The V segment lost 1 base and the J segment 2 bases; nucleotides outside the gene matches: 7. This CDR3 region has 16 residues. The CDR3 DNA sequence: TGTGCCAGCAGCTTAGTGGGTAGCGGGGTTCCCTACGAGCAGTACGTC. Translating gives CASSLVGSGVPYEQYV.

CDR3 DNA: TGTGCCAGCAGCTCCTCCGGTCTAGCGGGGAGTAGCACAGATACGCAGTATTTT. Translating it yields CASSSSGLAGSSTDTQYF. The rearrangement uses TRBV7-9 and TRBJ2-3, with 9 bases lining up with TRBD2. CDR1 and CDR2 from the germline V gene are SEHNR and FQNEAQ (reference sequence). This CDR3 comprises 18 residues. V dropped 4 bases and J dropped 0; count of bases not matched to a gene: 11.

This clonotype was found many times. The rearrangement links TRBV9 to TRBJ2-5; D unresolved. Trimming stripped 4 bases from V and 4 bases from J, with 14 bases between. This CDR3 contains 14 residues. Germline CDR1 is SGDLS and CDR2 is YYNGEE. The CDR3 region is CASSSLQSVETQYF. Here the CDR3 DNA reads TGTGCCAGCAGCTCACTCCAGAGTGTAGAGACCCAGTACTTC.

Relative to its sample, this clonotype is medium-sized. This rearrangement joins TRBV7-2 to TRBJ2-7; 14 bases are shared with TRBD2. The CDR3 length is 16 residues. The germline V gene has CDR1 SGHTA and CDR2 FQGNSA. J gave up 0 bases and V 5 bases, and 3 bases lay outside the gene matches. This CDR3 is CASSQGTSGSSYEQYF. The CDR3 DNA is TGTGCCAGCAGCCAAGGGACTAGCGGGAGCTCCTACGAGCAGTACTTC.